Ten or more counts support the clone carrying this TCR beta chain. What it recognizes is unknown. These data originate in a study of blood T cells in healthy people across ages. Germline CDR1 is SGHAT and CDR2 is FQNNGV. V lost 2 bases to trimming and J lost 5 bases, with 16 bases between them. This CDR3 contains 16 residues. It was with a sample-barcoded 5' primer and a J-beta primer mix that a second PCR of about 6 to 12 cycles was run. Each CDR3 protein gets one entry after TCRdb re-called the 5' RACE reads with MiXCR. Here the sample spans about 1,800,000 distinct CDR3 sequences, 28% being singletons. Study-wide results and limits: Unsorted PBMC input precluded a conclusive naive versus antigen-experienced comparison. Long-lived donors exceeded aged donors in naive CD4+ cells and diversity.

The chain links TRBV11-2 to TRBJ2-1; weak D call: TRBD2 (7 bases). The sample consisted of blood. This TCR was recovered from a woman in her twenties or thirties in good health. DNA of the CDR3: TGTGCCAGCAGCTTATGGGGCGGGGGCATAAACAATGAGCAGTTCTTC. It encodes CASSLWGGGINNEQFF.